This T cell receptor (beta chain) was identified during a study of radiation and T cells in renal cell carcinoma. Study-wide findings and caveats: In nephrectomy-only tumors, top 100 clonotypes averaged approximately 40%, versus roughly 54% irradiated.

Treatment specified: treatment-naive control, cytoreductive nephrectomy. This renal cell carcinoma was of the clear cell type. Control tumors came from a handful of females and 11 males, aged roughly 40 to 82. A remark on this clone: Its antigen remains unidentified.

Here immunoSEQ multiplex PCR was the method, and the copy in TCRdb shows in-frame clones only, minus some. The sample lists 12,000 to 15,000 clones; around 50% were seen once. Trimming left V 6 bases short and J 11 bases short, with 14 bases between. Germline-derived CDR1 and CDR2 are MRHNA and SNTAGT. CDR3 length: 12 residues. This TCR was sampled from a man between 50 and 59 years old with renal cell carcinoma. The sample consisted of tumor tissue, taken from a patient whose treatment was nephrectomy without radiotherapy. V usage is TRBV6-4 and J usage is TRBJ2-1, with a tentative D call TRBD2 (7 bases). CDR3 DNA sequence: TGTGCCAGCAGCGAGGGGGGGTTTAAGCAGTTCTTC. It is translated as CASSEGGFKQFF.